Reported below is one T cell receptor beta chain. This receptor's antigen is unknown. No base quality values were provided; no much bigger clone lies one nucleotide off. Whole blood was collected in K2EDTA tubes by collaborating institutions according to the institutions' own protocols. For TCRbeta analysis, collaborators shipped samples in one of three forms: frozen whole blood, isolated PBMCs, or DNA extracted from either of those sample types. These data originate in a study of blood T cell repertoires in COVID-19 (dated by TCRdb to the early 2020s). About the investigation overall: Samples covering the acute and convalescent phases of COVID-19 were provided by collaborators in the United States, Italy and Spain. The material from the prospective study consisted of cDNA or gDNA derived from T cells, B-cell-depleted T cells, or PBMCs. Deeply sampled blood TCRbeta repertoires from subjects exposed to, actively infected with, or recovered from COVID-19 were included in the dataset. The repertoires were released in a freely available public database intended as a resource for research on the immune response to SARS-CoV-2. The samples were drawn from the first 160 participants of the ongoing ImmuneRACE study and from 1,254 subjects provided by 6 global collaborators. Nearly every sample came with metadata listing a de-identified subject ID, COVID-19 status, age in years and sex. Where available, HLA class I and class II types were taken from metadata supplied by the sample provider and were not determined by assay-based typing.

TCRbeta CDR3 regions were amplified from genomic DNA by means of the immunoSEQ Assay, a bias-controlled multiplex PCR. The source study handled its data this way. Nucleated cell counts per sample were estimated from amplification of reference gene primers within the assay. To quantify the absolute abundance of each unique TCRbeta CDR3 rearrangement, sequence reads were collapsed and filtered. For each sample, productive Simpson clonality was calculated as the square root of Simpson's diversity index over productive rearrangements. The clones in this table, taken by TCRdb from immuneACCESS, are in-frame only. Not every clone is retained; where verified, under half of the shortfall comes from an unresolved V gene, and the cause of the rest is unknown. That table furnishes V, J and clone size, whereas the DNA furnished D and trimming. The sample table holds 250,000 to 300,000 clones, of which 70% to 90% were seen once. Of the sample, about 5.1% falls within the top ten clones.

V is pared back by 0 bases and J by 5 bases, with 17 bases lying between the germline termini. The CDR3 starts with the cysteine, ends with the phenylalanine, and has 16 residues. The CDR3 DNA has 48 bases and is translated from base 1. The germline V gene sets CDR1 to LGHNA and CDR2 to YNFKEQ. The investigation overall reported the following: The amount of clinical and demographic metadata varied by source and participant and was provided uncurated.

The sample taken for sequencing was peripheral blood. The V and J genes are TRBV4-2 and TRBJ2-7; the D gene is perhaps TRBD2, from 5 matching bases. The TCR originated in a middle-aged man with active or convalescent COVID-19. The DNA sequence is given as TGTGCCAGCAGCCAAGATCCGGCTGGACTCAGAGACGAGCAGTACTTC. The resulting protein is CASSQDPAGLRDEQYF.